Listed below are T cell receptor beta chains from one sample, sequenced in a study of blood T cell repertoires in COVID-19. The assay was immunoSEQ multiplex PCR, and TCRdb's table has in-frame clones only and misses some. This repertoire shows over 200,000 clones, about 90% found once; its top ten account for more than 0.95%. Sequenced input: peripheral blood. The receptors stem from a man between 25 and 39 years old with acute or convalescent COVID-19. Each CDR3 is given with its conserved first and last residue. D genes are given only for firm matches. Clone size is not always given. Where it is, it says once, few, many or a class for expanded clones.

clone size,D gene,J gene,V gene,CDR3 DNA,CDR3 protein
-,-,TRBJ2-1,TRBV19,TGTGCCAGTAGTCCCTATACTAATTACAATGAGCAGTTCTTC,CASSPYTNYNEQFF
-,-,TRBJ2-2,TRBV4-1,TGCGCCAGCAGCCATGAGACCGGGGAGCTGTTTTTT,CASSHETGELFF
few,-,TRBJ1-5,TRBV7-2,TGTGCCAGCAGAAAGGGAGGTGGAGTGAGCAATCAGCCCCAGCATTTT,CASRKGGGVSNQPQHF
few,-,TRBJ1-1,TRBV6-6,TGTGCCAGCAGACAATCCGGGAGAGCCCCCACTGAAGCTTTCTTT,CASRQSGRAPTEAFF
-,-,TRBJ1-2,TRBV5-1,TGCGCCAGCAGCGGAAGAAGGAACAGCGGGGTAATCTATGGCTACACCTTC,CASSGRRNSGVIYGYTF
-,-,TRBJ2-7,TRBV15,TGTGCCACCAGCAGAGACATGGGACTCTCAGAGCAGTACTTC,CATSRDMGLSEQYF
-,-,TRBJ2-3,TRBV12-3/TRBV12-4,TGTGCCAGCATCCTAGGGAGGACAGATACGCAGTATTTT,CASILGRTDTQYF
-,-,TRBJ2-5,TRBV13,TGTGCCAGCAGCCTCGGAGGGGCTAGCTGGCAAGAGACCCAGTACTTC,CASSLGGASWQETQYF
-,TRBD2,TRBJ2-7,TRBV27,TGTGCCAGCAGTCGGGGGGGGGCTAGCTCCTACGAGCAGTACTTC,CASSRGGASSYEQYF
-,TRBD1,TRBJ2-7,TRBV5-4,TGTGCCAGCAGCTCGGGGCCCGGGACAGGGGGAAGCGAGCAGTACTTC,CASSSGPGTGGSEQYF
-,-,TRBJ2-2,TRBV7-6,TGTGCCAGCAGCGCCGGTGTAAATGCGAACACCGGGGAGCTGTTTTTT,CASSAGVNANTGELFF
-,TRBD2,TRBJ2-2,TRBV7-3,TGTGCCAGCAGCTTAAGGCTAGCGGGTAGCACCGGGGAGCTGTTTTTT,CASSLRLAGSTGELFF
-,-,TRBJ2-1,TRBV3-1/TRBV3-2,TGTGCCAGCAGCCGCGCGGAGGGCGGGGCAGGCAATGAGCAGTTCTTC,CASSRAEGGAGNEQFF
-,-,TRBJ2-3,TRBV5-1,TGCGCCAGCAGCCCGCAAAGGAGGGGCACAGATACGCAGTATTTT,CASSPQRRGTDTQYF
-,-,TRBJ2-7,TRBV30,TGTGCCTGGAGTAAAAGGGGCGAGCAGTACTTC,CAWSKRGEQYF
-,TRBD2,TRBJ2-1,TRBV19,TGTGCCAGTAGTTCTCCAGGACTAGCGGGAAATAATGAGCAGTTCTTC,CASSSPGLAGNNEQFF
-,TRBD2,TRBJ2-3,TRBV7-8,TGTGCCAGCAGCTTAGACTCGGCTAGCGGGGGGGGAGATACGCAGTATTTT,CASSLDSASGGGDTQYF
-,-,TRBJ1-4,TRBV28,TGTGCCAGCAGTTCCGGACAGCTTAATGAAAAACTGTTTTTT,CASSSGQLNEKLFF
-,-,TRBJ2-1,TRBV2,TGTGCCAGGACTTCTGAGACAGGTCCCAACAATGAGCAGTTCTTC,CARTSETGPNNEQFF
-,-,TRBJ2-3,TRBV15,TGTGCCACCAGCCTCGACAGTACAGATACGCAGTATTTT,CATSLDSTDTQYF
-,TRBD1,TRBJ1-6,TRBV11-2,TGTGCCAGCAGCTTAGTAGCGGGACAGGGAAATTCACCCCTCCACTTT,CASSLVAGQGNSPLHF
once,TRBD2,TRBJ2-1,TRBV24-1,TGTGCCACCAGTGATTTGGAGGGGGGGACTAGCGGGGCCCACGGGGAGCAGTTCTTC,CATSDLEGGTSGAHGEQFF
-,-,TRBJ2-2,TRBV6-5,TGTGCCAGCAGTACAACCGGGGAGCTGTTTTTT,CASSTTGELFF
-,-,TRBJ1-2,TRBV24-1,TGTGCCACCAGTGATTTGCGACAGAACTATGGCTACACCTTC,CATSDLRQNYGYTF
once,-,TRBJ2-1,TRBV19,TGTGCCAGTAGTATAGAGGGAGGGGGGGCCAATGAGCAGTTCTTC,CASSIEGGGANEQFF
-,TRBD1,TRBJ2-3,TRBV9,TGTGCCAGCAGCCCCCACCCCGGGACAGTAGAAGAAACGCAGTATTTT,CASSPHPGTVEETQYF
-,TRBD1,TRBJ2-5,TRBV7-8,TGTGCCAGCAGCCCCAGGGGGATTTTAGCAGAGACCCAGTACTTC,CASSPRGILAETQYF
once,TRBD1,TRBJ1-2,TRBV30,TGTGCCTGGAGTCCGACAGGGGGCATGCGTTGGTACACCTTC,CAWSPTGGMRWYTF
once,-,TRBJ2-7,TRBV5-4,TGTGCCAGCAGCACAGACGCCTACGAGCAGTACTTC,CASSTDAYEQYF
-,-,TRBJ1-3,TRBV6-5,TGTGCCAGCAGACAGAAGTCTGGAAACACCATATATTTT,CASRQKSGNTIYF
once,TRBD1,TRBJ1-2,TRBV6-2/TRBV6-3,TGTGCCAGCAGTTTTTTGGACCGGGACAGATCTATTTATGGCTACACCTTC,CASSFLDRDRSIYGYTF
-,-,TRBJ1-2,TRBV3-1/TRBV3-2,TGTGCCAGCAGATTTGGAGGGGCTCCCAATAGGACCTTC,CASRFGGAPNRTF
-,-,TRBJ1-1,TRBV5-1,TGCGCCAGCAGCTTGTTCTCCCACCCGGAGGACACTGAAGCTTTCTTT,CASSLFSHPEDTEAFF
-,TRBD1,TRBJ1-1,TRBV2,TGTGCCAGCATTCCCAACAGGGGAACGACTGAAGCTTTCTTT,CASIPNRGTTEAFF
once,-,TRBJ2-3,TRBV18,TGTGCCAGCTCCCTGAGGGCAGATACGCAGTATTTT,CASSLRADTQYF
once,TRBD1,TRBJ1-4,TRBV18,TGTGCCAGCTCACCCTTACGACAGGGTGATGAAAAACTGTTTTTT,CASSPLRQGDEKLFF
-,-,TRBJ1-1,TRBV3-1/TRBV3-2,TGTGCCAGCAGCCTTGACTACACTGAAGCTTTCTTT,CASSLDYTEAFF
-,-,TRBJ2-3,TRBV4-1,TGCGCCAGCAGCCCGGGTACGCAGTATTTT,CASSPGTQYF
-,-,TRBJ2-2,TRBV5-8,TGTGCCAGCAGCTCCGGGAGCCTCACCGGGGAGCTGTTTTTT,CASSSGSLTGELFF
-,-,TRBJ2-2,TRBV28,TGTGCCAGCTACCTAGACAGGAGGAACACCGGGGAGCTGTTTTTT,CASYLDRRNTGELFF
-,TRBD2,TRBJ2-1,TRBV7-8,TGTGCCAGCAGCCCATTGTCCGGGGGGTCCTACAATGAGCAGTTCTTC,CASSPLSGGSYNEQFF
-,-,TRBJ1-1,TRBV11-2,TGTGCCAGCAGCTCCTTGAGTGCTTTCTTT,CASSSLSAFF
-,-,TRBJ1-1,TRBV28,TGTGCCAGCAGTTTTGGGGGGATAGCATATGAAGCTTTCTTT,CASSFGGIAYEAFF
-,-,TRBJ2-2,TRBV11-2,TGTGCCAGCAGCTTATCCACCCGGGGGAACACCGGGGAGCTGTTTTTT,CASSLSTRGNTGELFF
-,TRBD2,TRBJ2-1,TRBV9,TGTGCCAGCAGCGGACAATCCGGTGGTAGCGGGTGGTATAGTTACACTGAGCAGTTCTTC,CASSGQSGGSGWYSYTEQFF